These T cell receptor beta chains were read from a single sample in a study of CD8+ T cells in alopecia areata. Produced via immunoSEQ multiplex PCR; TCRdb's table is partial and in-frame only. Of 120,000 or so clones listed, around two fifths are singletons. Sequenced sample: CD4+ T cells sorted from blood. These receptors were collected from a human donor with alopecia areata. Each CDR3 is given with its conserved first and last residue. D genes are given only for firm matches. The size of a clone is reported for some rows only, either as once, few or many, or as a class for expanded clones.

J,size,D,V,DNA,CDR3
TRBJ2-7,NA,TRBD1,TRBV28,TGTGCCAGCAGTTCGGGGACAGCCGCCTACGAGCAGTACTTC,CASSSGTAAYEQYF
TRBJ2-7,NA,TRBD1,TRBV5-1,TGCGCCAGCAGCCCAGGGACAGGGGAAACCCTACACGAGCAGTACTTC,CASSPGTGETLHEQYF
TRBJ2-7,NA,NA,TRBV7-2,TGTGCCAGCAGCTCAGGTTTCGGCGAGCAGTACTTC,CASSSGFGEQYF
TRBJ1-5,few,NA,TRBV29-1,TGCAGCGTAACCGGGGGGGGCAATCAGCCCCAGCATTTT,CSVTGGGNQPQHF
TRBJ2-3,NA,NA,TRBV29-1,TGCAGCGTCGAGAGGGGGGGGCCAGGAGATACGCAGTATTTT,CSVERGGPGDTQYF
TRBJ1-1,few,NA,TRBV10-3,TGTGCCATCAGTGAGTCGTCGGGACGGGGGAACACTGAAGCTTTCTTT,CAISESSGRGNTEAFF
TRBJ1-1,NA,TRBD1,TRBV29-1,TGCAGCGCTGGGACAGTAACTGAAGCTTTCTTT,CSAGTVTEAFF
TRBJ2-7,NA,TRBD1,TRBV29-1,TGCAGCGTTGCTCGGCAGGGGGCGTCCTACGAGCAGTACTTC,CSVARQGASYEQYF
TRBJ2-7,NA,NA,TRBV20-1,TGCAGTGGAAGGCAGGGTAACGAGCAGTACTTC,CSGRQGNEQYF
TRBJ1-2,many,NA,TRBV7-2,TGTGCCAGCAGCTTACAGGGGCGCGACTATGGCTACACCTTC,CASSLQGRDYGYTF